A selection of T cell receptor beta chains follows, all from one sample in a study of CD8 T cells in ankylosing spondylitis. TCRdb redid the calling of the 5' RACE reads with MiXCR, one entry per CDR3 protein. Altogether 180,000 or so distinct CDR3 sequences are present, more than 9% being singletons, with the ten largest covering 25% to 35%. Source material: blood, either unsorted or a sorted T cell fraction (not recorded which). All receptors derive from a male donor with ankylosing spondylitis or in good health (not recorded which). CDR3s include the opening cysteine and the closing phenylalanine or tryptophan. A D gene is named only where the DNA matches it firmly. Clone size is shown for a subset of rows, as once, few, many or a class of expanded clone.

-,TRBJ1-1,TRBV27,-,CASSSTTGINTEAFF,TGTGCCAGCAGTTCGACCACAGGGATCAACACTGAAGCTTTCTTT
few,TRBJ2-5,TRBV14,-,CASSQDPRTAGEETQYF,TGTGCCAGCAGCCAAGATCCTCGAACCGCAGGGGAAGAGACCCAGTACTTC
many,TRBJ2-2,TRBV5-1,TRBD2,CASSPMTSGSSTGELFF,TGCGCCAGCAGCCCAATGACTAGCGGGAGTAGCACCGGGGAGCTGTTTTTT
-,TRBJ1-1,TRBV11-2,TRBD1,CASSLRTGEAFF,TGTGCCAGCAGCCTGCGGACAGGTGAAGCTTTCTTT
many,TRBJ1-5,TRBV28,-,CALGGGRGIYSNQPQHF,TGTGCCCTTGGGGGGGGACGGGGGATTTATAGCAATCAGCCCCAGCATTTT
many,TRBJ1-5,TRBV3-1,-,CASSQGQGPGNQPQHF,TGTGCCAGCAGCCAAGGGCAGGGTCCTGGCAATCAGCCCCAGCATTTT
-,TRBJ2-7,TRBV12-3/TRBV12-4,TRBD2,CASCLASGYEQYF,TGTGCCAGCTGCTTGGCTAGCGGCTACGAGCAGTACTTC
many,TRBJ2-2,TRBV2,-,CASSALNTGELFF,TGTGCCAGCAGTGCTCTCAACACCGGGGAGCTGTTTTTT
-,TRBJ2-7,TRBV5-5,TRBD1,CASSWGQEIPYEQYF,TGTGCCAGCAGCTGGGGACAGGAAATTCCCTACGAGCAGTACTTC
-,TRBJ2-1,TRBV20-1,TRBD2,CSARDLGGARQTYNEQFF,TGCAGTGCTAGAGACTTGGGAGGGGCCCGACAAACCTACAATGAGCAGTTCTTC
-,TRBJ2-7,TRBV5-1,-,CASSEDGTYEQYF,TGCGCCAGCAGTGAGGACGGAACCTACGAGCAGTACTTC
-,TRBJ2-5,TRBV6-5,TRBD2,CASSRTSGFLQETQYF,TGTGCCAGCAGCAGGACTAGCGGATTTCTCCAAGAGACCCAGTACTTC
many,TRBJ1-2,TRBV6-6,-,CASTNRVDGYTF,TGTGCCAGCACCAACCGGGTGGACGGCTACACCTTC
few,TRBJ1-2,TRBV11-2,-,CASTPGGLDYGYTF,TGTGCCAGCACCCCGGGTGGCTTGGACTATGGCTACACCTTC
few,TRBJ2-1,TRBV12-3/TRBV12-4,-,CASIPDQSYNEQFF,TGTGCCAGCATCCCGGACCAGTCCTACAATGAGCAGTTCTTC
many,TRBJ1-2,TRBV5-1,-,CASSLVVSDYGYTF,TGCGCCAGCAGCTTGGTGGTGTCTGACTATGGCTACACCTTC
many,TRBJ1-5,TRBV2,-,CASGGDGNQPQHF,TGTGCCAGCGGGGGGGACGGCAATCAGCCCCAGCATTTT
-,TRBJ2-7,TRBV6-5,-,CANPSQCRGEQYF,TGTGCCAACCCCTCACAGTGCCGGGGCGAGCAGTACTTC